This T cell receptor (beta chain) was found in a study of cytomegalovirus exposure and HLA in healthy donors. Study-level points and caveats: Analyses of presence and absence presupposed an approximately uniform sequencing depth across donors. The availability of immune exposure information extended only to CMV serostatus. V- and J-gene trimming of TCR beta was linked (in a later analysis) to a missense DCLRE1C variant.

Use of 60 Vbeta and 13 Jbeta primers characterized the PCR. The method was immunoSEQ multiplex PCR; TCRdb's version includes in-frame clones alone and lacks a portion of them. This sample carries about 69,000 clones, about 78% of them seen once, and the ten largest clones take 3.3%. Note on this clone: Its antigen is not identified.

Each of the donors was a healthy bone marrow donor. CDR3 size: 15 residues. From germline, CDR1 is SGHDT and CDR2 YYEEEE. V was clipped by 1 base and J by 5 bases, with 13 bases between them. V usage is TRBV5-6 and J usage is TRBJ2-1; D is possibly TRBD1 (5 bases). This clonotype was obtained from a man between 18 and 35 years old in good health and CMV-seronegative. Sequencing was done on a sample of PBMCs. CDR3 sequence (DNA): TGTGCCAGCAGCTTGTTCAGGCAGGGAAACAATGAGCAGTTCTTC. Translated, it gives CASSLFRQGNNEQFF.